This TCR beta chain was sequenced in a study of shared clonotypes between healthy human individuals. Study context: Researchers assigned three CD4 naive, three CD4 memory, two CD8 naive and one CD8 memory plate to each donor. Study conclusions and caveats: Sequencing depth was predicted to influence how clonotypes are shared among donors.

With respect to this clone: Its antigen is as yet unknown.

Profiled with immunoSEQ multiplex PCR; TCRdb holds only in-frame clones, not every one. The sample lists 2 million to 2.5 million clones, around 92% occurring once. What was sequenced was naive CD4+ T cells from PBMCs. Subset reported: CD45RA+ positively selected. This sequence originates from a man aged 18 to 29 in good health. Some clones in this sample may be carry-over from other donors' samples.

This CDR3 is CASSQVNMYSYNEQFF. The CDR3 nucleotides are TGTGCCAGCAGCCAAGTAAACATGTACTCCTACAATGAGCAGTTCTTC. The J gene is TRBJ2-1, the V gene TRBV14; unclear D gene. Germline values: CDR1 SGHDN, CDR2 FVKESK. Trimming stripped 1 base from V and 0 bases from J, with 10 bases between. The CDR3 runs 16 residues.